This T cell receptor beta chain was captured in a study of blood T cell repertoires in COVID-19 (dated by TCRdb to the early 2020s). Regarding the research as a whole: Samples covering the acute and convalescent phases of COVID-19 were provided by collaborators in the United States, Italy and Spain. The material from the prospective study consisted of cDNA or gDNA derived from T cells, B-cell-depleted T cells, or PBMCs. The dataset comprised deeply sampled blood TCRbeta repertoires from subjects exposed to, actively infected with, or recovered from COVID-19. The repertoires were released in a freely available public database meant as a resource for research on the immune response to SARS-CoV-2. The samples were drawn from two sources: the first 160 participants of the ongoing ImmuneRACE study, and 1,254 subjects contributed by 6 global collaborators. The sample metadata nearly always contained a de-identified subject ID, COVID-19 status, age in years and sex. HLA class I and class II types, where available, came from metadata supplied by the sample provider rather than from assay-based typing.

Overall results and qualifications from the work: Clinical and demographic metadata were provided uncurated, with the amount varying by source and participant.

This clone was detected only once. What antigen it recognizes has not been identified. No per-base quality is available; no much larger clone lies one base away. Including the terminal cysteine and phenylalanine, the CDR3 comprises 14 residues. The entry retains the CDR3 DNA only, 42 bases that are in frame from base 1. V is pruned by 6 bases and J by 6 bases, leaving 8 bases of the junction without a gene match. Based on the germline V gene, the CDR1 and CDR2 sequences are SGHRS and YFSETQ. One collaborating source in Seattle enrolled patients while the patients were actively infected and followed the patients over time throughout the course of disease. Whole blood was collected in K2EDTA tubes by collaborating institutions according to the institutions' own protocols. For TCRbeta analysis, collaborators shipped samples as frozen whole blood, isolated PBMCs, or DNA extracted from either of those sample types.

TCRbeta CDR3 regions were amplified from genomic DNA by means of the immunoSEQ Assay, a bias-controlled multiplex PCR. Under the source paper's analysis protocol: Within the assay, amplification of reference gene primers was used to estimate how many nucleated cells each sample contained. Sequence reads were collapsed and filtered to measure the absolute abundance of every unique TCRbeta CDR3 rearrangement. Productive Simpson clonality was computed per sample as the square root of Simpson's diversity index over productive rearrangements. Here the immuneACCESS table is served through TCRdb, limited to in-frame sequences with V and J called. Missing clones are a known gap in these copies; in checked studies unresolved V genes cover under half, and the rest lacks a known reason. The V and J calls and the clone size are those of that table, but D and trimming were determined from the DNA. The sample data list 200,000 to 250,000 clones, and about four fifths of these were observed just once. 7.5% of the sample is taken by the ten largest.

Sequencing used peripheral blood. The sequence was collected from a woman of 80 years or more with COVID-19, enrolled during active disease. The chain was built from TRBV5-1 and TRBJ1-1, with 10 junctional bases fitting TRBD1. For the CDR3, the sequence is CASTRDRGPAEAFF. The nucleotide sequence reads as follows: TGCGCCAGCACCCGGGACAGGGGACCTGCTGAAGCTTTCTTT.